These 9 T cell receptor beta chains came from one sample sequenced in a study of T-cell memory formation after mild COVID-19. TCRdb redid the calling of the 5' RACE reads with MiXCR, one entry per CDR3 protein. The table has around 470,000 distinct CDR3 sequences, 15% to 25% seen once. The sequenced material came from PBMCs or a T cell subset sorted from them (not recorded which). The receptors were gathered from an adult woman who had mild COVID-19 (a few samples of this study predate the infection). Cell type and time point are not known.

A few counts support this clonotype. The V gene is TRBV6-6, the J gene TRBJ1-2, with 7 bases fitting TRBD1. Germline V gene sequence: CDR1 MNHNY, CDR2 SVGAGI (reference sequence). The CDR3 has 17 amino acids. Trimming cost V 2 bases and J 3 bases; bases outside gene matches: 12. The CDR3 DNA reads TGTGCCAGCAGTTACCCCCCCCAGCAGGGGGGTCACTATGGCTACACCTTC. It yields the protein CASSYPPQQGGHYGYTF.

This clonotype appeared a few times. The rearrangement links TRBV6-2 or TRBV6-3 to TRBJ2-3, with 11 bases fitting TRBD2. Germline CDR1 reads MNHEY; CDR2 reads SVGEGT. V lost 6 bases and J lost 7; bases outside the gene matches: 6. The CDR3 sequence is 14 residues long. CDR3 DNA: TGTGCCAGCAGCCCGGGACTAGCGGTGTATACGCAGTATTTT. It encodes CASSPGLAVYTQYF.

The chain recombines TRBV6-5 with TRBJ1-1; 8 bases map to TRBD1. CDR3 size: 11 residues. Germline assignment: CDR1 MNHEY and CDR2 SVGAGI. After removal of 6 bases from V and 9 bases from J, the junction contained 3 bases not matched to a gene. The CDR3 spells CASRRQGKAFF. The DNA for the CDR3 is TGTGCCAGCAGGAGACAGGGGAAAGCTTTCTTT.

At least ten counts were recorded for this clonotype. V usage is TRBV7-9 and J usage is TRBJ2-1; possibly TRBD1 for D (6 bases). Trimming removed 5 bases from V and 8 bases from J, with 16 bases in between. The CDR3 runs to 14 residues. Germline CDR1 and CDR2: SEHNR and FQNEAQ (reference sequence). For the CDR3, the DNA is TGTGCCAGCAGCCACTCTACAGGGTCCCATGAGCAGTTCTTC. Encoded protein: CASSHSTGSHEQFF. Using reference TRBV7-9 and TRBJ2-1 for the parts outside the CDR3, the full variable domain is DTGVSQNPRHKITKRGQNVTFRCDPISEHNRLYWYRQTLGQGPEFLTYFQNEAQLEKSRLLSDRFSAERPKGSFSTLEIQRTEQGDSAMYLCASSHSTGSHEQFFGPGTRLTVL.

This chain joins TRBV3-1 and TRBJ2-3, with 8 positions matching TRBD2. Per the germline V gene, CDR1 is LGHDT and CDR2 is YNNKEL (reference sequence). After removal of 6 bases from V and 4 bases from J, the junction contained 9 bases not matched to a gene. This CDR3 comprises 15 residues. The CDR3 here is CASRPQSGSADTQYF. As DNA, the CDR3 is TGTGCCAGCAGACCCCAGAGCGGGAGTGCAGATACGCAGTATTTT.

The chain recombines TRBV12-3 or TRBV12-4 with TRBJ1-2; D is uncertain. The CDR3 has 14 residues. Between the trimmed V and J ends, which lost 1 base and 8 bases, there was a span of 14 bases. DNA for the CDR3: TGTGCCAGCAGTTTAGTTTCGCACCGAGGGGGCTACACCTTC. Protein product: CASSLVSHRGGYTF.

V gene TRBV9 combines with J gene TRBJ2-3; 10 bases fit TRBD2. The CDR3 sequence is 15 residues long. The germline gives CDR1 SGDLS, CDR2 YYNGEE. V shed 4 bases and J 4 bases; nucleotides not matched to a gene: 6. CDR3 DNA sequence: TGTGCCAGCAGCCTCAGCGGGGGGGACGCAGATACGCAGTATTTT. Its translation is CASSLSGGDADTQYF.

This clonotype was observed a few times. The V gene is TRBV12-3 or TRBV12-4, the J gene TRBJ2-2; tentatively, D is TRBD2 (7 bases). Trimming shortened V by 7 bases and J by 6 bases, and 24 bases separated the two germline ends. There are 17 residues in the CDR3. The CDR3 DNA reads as TGTGCCAGCAACGTTCTCCTCCCTTGGCGGGGGCCCGGGGAGCTGTTTTTT. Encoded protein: CASNVLLPWRGPGELFF.

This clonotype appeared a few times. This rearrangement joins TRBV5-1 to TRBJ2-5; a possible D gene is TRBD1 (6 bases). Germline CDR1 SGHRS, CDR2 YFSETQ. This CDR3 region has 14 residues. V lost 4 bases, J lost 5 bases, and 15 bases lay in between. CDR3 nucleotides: TGCGCCAGCAGCACCCAGGACAGATCTGAGACCCAGTACTTC. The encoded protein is CASSTQDRSETQYF. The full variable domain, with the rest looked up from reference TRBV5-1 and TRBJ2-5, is KAGVTQTPRYLIKTRGQQVTLSCSPISGHRSVSWYQQTPGQGLQFLFEYFSETQRNKGNFPGRFSGRQFSNSRSEMNVSTLELGDSALYLCASSTQDRSETQYFGPGTRLLVL.